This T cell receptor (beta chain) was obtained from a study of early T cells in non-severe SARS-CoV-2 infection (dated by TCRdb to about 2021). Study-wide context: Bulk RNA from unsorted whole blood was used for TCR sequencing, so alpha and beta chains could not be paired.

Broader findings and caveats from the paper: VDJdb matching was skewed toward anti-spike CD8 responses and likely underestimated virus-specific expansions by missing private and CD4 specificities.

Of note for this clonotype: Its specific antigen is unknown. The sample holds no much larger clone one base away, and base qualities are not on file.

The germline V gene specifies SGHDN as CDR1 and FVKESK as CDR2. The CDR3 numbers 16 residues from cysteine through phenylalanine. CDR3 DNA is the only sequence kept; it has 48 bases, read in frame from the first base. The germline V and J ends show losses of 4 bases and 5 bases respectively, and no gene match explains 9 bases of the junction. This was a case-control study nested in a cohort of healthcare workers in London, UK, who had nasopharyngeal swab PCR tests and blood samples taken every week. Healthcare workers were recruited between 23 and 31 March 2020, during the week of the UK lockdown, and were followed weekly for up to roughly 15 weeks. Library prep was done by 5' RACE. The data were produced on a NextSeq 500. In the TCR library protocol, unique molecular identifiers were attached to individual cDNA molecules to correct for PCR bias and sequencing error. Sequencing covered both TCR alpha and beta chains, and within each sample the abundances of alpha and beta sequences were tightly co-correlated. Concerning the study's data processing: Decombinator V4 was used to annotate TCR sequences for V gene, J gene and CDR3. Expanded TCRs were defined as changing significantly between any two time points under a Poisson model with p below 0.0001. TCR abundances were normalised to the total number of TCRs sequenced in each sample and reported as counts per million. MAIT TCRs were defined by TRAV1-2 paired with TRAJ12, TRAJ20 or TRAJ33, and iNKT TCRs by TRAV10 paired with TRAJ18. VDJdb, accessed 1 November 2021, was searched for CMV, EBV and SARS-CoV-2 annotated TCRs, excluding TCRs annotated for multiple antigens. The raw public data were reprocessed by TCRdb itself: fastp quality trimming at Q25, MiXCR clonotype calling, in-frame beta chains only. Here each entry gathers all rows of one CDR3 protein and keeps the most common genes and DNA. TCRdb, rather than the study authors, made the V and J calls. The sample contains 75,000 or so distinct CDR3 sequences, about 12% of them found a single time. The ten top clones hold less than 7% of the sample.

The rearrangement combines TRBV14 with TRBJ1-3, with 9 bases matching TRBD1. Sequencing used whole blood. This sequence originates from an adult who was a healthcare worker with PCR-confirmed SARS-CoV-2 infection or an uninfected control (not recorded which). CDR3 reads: CASSRKGQGGRNTIYF. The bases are TGTGCCAGCAGCCGAAAGGGACAGGGAGGAAGAAACACCATATATTTT.